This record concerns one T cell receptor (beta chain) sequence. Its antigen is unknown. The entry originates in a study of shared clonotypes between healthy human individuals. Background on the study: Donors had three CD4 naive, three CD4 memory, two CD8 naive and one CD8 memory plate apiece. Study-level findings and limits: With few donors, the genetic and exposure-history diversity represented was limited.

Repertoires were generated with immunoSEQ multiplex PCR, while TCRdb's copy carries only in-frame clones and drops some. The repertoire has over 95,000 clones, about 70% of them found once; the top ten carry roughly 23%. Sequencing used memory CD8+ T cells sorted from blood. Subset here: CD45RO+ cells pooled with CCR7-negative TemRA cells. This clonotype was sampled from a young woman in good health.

CDR3 amino acids: CASSPMTGSHEQYF. The CDR3, as DNA: TGTGCCAGCAGTCCCATGACCGGGAGTCACGAGCAGTACTTC. The chain couples TRBV28 to TRBJ2-7, with a possible D match to TRBD2 (6 bases). This CDR3 is 14 amino acids long. Deletions cut 5 bases from V and 5 bases from J, with 16 bases between. Germline V gene lookup returns CDR1 MDHEN and CDR2 SYDVKM.